This paragraph reports one TCR beta chain. This CDR3 spans 14 amino acids. Germline V gene sequence: CDR1 SEHNR, CDR2 FQNEAQ (reference sequence). The V and J ends lost 2 bases and 3 bases respectively, with 10 bases between them. The data originate from a study of blood T cell repertoires in COVID-19. Original handling: The authors estimated nucleated cell counts from reference gene primer amplification. Clones were read by immunoSEQ multiplex PCR, and TCRdb kept only the in-frame ones, dropping some. Clone size and the V and J calls come from that table; the DNA yielded D and trimming. The table includes around 130,000 clones, more than 65% detected once.

The clonotype comes from a human donor in a cohort sampled during active COVID-19. Sequencing was done on a sample of peripheral blood. This chain connects TRBV7-9 to TRBJ1-1; possible D gene TRBD1, 6 bases. For the CDR3, the DNA is TGTGCCAGCAGCTTACAGGGGAAGGACACTGAAGCTTTCTTT. Its protein is CASSLQGKDTEAFF.